A single sample gave rise to the 8 T cell receptor beta chains below, sequenced in a study of vaccination and CD4 T cells after COVID-19. Cultured CD4+ T cell DNA was sequenced using the Oncomine TCR Beta short-read assay. TCRdb itself ran the PCR reads through MiXCR, one entry per CDR3 protein. This table holds about 10,000 distinct CDR3 sequences, 25% to 35% found once. Described treatment: roughly 11-day PBMC culture with coronavirus spike peptide pools or control peptides (ViraFEST assay). Antigens of these TCRs are unknown. Sequenced material: cultured CD4+ T cells from blood. The receptors here all came from a human donor with COVID-19.

The chain links TRBV27 to TRBJ2-3; TRBD2 matches 9 bases. The germline V gene has CDR1 MNHEY and CDR2 SMNVEV (reference sequence). Trimming at V came to 6 bases and at J to 0 bases, leaving 10 bases not matched to a gene. The CDR3 totals 17 residues. The chain's CDR3 is CASRRGGGGASTDTQYF. CDR3 in DNA: TGTGCCAGCAGACGAGGGGGCGGGGGGGCTAGCACAGATACGCAGTATTTT.

The V gene is TRBV20-1, the J gene TRBJ2-3; D remains unclear. Trimming pared 5 bases from V and 1 base from J, leaving 10 bases between. CDR3 size: 13 residues. CDR1 is DFQATT and CDR2 is SNEGSKA in the germline V gene (reference sequence). The CDR3 here is CSALRVGTDTQYF. The CDR3, as DNA: TGCAGTGCTCTCCGTGTCGGCACAGATACGCAGTATTTT.

The genes are TRBV2 and TRBJ1-6, with a tentative D call TRBD1 (5 bases). CDR3 length: 13 amino acids. CDR1 is SNHLY and CDR2 is FYNNEI in the germline V gene. V gave up 6 bases and J gave up 10 bases, with 13 bases separating them. CDR3 loop: CASRDTRASPLHF. For the CDR3, the DNA is TGTGCCAGCAGGGACACCAGGGCCTCACCCCTCCACTTT.

This clonotype was detected a few times. The chain recombines TRBV7-2 with TRBJ2-7; tentatively, D is TRBD1 (5 bases). The CDR3 contains 13 residues. With 1 base removed from V and 4 bases from J, the gap between germline ends came to 8 bases. Germline CDR1 and CDR2: SGHTA and FQGNSA. CDR3 amino acids: CASSLETGYEQYF. Written as DNA, the CDR3 is TGTGCCAGCAGCTTAGAAACAGGATACGAGCAGTACTTC.

The V gene is TRBV6-1, the J gene TRBJ2-3, with 15 positions matching TRBD2. Trimming removed 8 bases from V and 7 bases from J; junction bases left unmatched: 4. Germline values: CDR1 MNHNS, CDR2 SASEGT. The CDR3 is made up of 14 amino acids. CDR3 sequence reads: CASQGLAGGYTQYF. The CDR3 coding sequence is TGTGCCAGCCAGGGACTAGCGGGGGGTTATACGCAGTATTTT.

In this sample, this clonotype turned up a few times. CDR3 loop: CASRAVGLAGQETQYF. CDR3 bases: TGTGCCAGCAGGGCCGTGGGACTAGCGGGGCAAGAGACCCAGTACTTC. V and J are TRBV6-1 and TRBJ2-5, with 13 bases matching TRBD2. Germline V gene sequence: CDR1 MNHNS, CDR2 SASEGT. CDR3 length: 16 amino acids. V dropped 6 bases and J dropped 2; count of bases not matched to a gene: 6.

The sample holds a few counts of this clonotype. This chain uses TRBV5-4 with TRBJ1-5; tentatively, D is TRBD1 (5 bases). There are 12 residues in the CDR3. Germline loops: CDR1 SGHNT, CDR2 YYREEE (reference sequence). Deletions cut 3 bases from V and 9 bases from J, with 10 bases between. DNA of the CDR3: TGTGCCAGCAGCTCGGACACGGGGCCCCAGCATTTT. This translates into CASSSDTGPQHF.

This clonotype has a handful of counts. The V and J genes are TRBV7-2 and TRBJ2-5; D uncertain. In germline, CDR1 is SGHTA, CDR2 FQGNSA. V was trimmed by 7 bases and J by 0 bases, leaving 15 bases between them. The CDR3 loop spans 15 amino acids. The chain's CDR3 is CASTPVGSYQETQYF. CDR3 nucleotide sequence: TGTGCCAGCACGCCAGTCGGGTCGTACCAAGAGACCCAGTACTTC.